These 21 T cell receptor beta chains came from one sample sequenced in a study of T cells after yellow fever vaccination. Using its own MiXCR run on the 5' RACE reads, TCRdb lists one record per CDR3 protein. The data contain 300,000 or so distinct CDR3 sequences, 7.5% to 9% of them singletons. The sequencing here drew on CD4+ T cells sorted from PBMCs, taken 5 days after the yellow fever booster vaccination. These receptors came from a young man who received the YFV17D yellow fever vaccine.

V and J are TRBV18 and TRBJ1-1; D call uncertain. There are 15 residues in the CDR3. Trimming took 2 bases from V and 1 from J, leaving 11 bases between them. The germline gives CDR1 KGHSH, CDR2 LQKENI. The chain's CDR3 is CASSPYSDTNTEAFF. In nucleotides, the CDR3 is TGTGCCAGCTCACCATACTCTGACACGAACACTGAAGCTTTCTTT. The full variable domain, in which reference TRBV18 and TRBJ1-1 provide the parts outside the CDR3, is NAGVMQNPRHLVRRRGQEARLRCSPMKGHSHVYWYRQLPEEGLKFMVYLQKENIIDESGMPKERFSAEFPKEGPSILRIQQVVRGDSAAYFCASSPYSDTNTEAFFGQGTRLTVV.

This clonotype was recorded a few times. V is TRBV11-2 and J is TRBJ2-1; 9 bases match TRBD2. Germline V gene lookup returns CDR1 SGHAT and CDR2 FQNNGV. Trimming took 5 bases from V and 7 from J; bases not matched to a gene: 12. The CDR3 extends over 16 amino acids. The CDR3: CASSPSGGPLWNEQFF. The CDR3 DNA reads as TGTGCCAGCAGCCCCAGCGGGGGGCCCCTCTGGAATGAGCAGTTCTTC.

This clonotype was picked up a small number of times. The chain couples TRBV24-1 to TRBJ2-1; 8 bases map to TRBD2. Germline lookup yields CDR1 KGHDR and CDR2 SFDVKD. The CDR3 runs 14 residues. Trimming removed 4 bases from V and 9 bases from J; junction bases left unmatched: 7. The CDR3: CATSEPGGSSEQFF. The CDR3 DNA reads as TGTGCCACCAGTGAGCCGGGGGGGAGTAGTGAGCAGTTCTTC.

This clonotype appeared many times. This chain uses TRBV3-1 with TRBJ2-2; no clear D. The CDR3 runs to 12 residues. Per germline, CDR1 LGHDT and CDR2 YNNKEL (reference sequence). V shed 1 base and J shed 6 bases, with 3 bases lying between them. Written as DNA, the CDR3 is TGTGCCAGCAGCCAAGGGCCCGGGGAGCTGTTTTTT. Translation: CASSQGPGELFF.

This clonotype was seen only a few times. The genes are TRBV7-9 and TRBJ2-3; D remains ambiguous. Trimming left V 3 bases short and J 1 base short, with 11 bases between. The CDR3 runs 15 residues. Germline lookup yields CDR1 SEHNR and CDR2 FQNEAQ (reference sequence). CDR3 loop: CASSFGSQGTDTQYF. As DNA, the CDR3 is TGTGCCAGCAGCTTCGGGTCTCAGGGCACAGATACGCAGTATTTT.

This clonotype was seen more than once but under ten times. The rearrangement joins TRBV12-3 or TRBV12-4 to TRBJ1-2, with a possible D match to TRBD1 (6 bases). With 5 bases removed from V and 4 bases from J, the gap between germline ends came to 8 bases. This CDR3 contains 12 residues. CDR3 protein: CASSPGVYGYTF. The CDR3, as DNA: TGTGCCAGCAGTCCAGGGGTCTATGGCTACACCTTC.

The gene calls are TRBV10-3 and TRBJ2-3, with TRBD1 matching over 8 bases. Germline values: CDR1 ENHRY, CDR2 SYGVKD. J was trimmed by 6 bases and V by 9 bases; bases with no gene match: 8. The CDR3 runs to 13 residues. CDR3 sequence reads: CAIGGQGRDTQYF. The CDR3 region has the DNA TGTGCCATAGGAGGACAGGGTCGGGATACGCAGTATTTT.

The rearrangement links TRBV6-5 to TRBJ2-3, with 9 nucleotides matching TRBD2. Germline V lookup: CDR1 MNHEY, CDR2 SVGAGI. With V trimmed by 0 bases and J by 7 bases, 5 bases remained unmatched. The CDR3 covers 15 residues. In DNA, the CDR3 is TGTGCCAGCAGTTACTCGGGACTAGCCCAAAATACGCAGTATTTT. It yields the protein CASSYSGLAQNTQYF.

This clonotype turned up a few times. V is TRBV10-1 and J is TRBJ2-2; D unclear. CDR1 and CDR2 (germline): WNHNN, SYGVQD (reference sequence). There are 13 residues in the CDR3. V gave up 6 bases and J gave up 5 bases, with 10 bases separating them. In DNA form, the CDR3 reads TGCGCCAGCAGCGAACCGGCAACCGGGGAGCTGTTTTTT. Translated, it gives CASSEPATGELFF.

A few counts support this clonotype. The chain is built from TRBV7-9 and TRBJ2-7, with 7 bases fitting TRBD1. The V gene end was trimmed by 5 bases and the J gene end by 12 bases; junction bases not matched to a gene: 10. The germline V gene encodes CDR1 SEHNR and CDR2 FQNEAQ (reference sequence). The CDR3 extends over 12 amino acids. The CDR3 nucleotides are TGTGCCAGCAGCCAGGGGGTAGGTTCGCCGTACTTC. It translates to CASSQGVGSPYF.

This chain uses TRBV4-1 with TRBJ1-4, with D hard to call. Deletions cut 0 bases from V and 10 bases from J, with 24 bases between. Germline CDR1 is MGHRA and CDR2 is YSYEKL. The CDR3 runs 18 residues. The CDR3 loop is CASSQEDNLPGSTVKLFF. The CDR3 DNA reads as TGCGCCAGCAGCCAAGAAGACAACCTTCCGGGGTCCACCGTAAAACTGTTTTTT.

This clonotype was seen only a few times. Here the CDR3 DNA reads TGTGCCAGCAGCTCGACTGGGGCTACGCAGTATTTT. This gives the protein CASSSTGATQYF. J is TRBJ2-3 and V is TRBV7-3, with D possibly TRBD1 on 5 matching bases. This CDR3 is built from 12 residues. Trimming pared 4 bases from V and 8 bases from J, leaving 10 bases between. Germline values: CDR1 SGHTA, CDR2 FQGTGA.

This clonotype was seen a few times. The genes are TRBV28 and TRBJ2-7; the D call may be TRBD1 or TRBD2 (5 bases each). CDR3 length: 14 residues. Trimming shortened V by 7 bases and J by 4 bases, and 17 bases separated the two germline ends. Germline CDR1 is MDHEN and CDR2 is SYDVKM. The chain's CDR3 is CASKVARGIYEQYV. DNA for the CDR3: TGTGCCAGCAAAGTAGCGAGGGGAATATACGAGCAGTACGTC.

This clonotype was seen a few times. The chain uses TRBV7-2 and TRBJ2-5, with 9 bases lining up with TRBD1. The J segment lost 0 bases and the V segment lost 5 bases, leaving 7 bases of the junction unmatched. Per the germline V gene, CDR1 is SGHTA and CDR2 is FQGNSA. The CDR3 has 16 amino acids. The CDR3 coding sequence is TGTGCCAGCAGCCACGGACAGGGGACCTACCAAGAGACCCAGTACTTC. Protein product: CASSHGQGTYQETQYF.

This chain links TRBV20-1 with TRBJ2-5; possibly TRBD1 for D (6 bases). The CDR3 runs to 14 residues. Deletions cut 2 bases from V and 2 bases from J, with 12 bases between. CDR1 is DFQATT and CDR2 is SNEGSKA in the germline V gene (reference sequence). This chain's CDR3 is CSARNVQGQETQYF. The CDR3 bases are TGCAGTGCTAGAAACGTGCAGGGGCAAGAGACCCAGTACTTC.

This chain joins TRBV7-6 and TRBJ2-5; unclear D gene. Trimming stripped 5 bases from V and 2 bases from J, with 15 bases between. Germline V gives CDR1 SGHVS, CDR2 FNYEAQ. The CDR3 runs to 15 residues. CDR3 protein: CASSGDGRTQETQYF. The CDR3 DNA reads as TGTGCCAGCAGCGGGGATGGTAGAACACAAGAGACCCAGTACTTC.

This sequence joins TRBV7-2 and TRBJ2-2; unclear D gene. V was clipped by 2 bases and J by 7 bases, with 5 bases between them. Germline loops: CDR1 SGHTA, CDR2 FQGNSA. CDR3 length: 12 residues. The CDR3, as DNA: TGTGCCAGCAGCTTATTTGACGGGGAGCTGTTTTTT. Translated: CASSLFDGELFF.

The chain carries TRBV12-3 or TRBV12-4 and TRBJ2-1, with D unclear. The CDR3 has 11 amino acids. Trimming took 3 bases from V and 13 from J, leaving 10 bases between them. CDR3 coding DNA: TGTGCCAGCAGTTTCACAACCGGTCAGTTCTTC. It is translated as CASSFTTGQFF.

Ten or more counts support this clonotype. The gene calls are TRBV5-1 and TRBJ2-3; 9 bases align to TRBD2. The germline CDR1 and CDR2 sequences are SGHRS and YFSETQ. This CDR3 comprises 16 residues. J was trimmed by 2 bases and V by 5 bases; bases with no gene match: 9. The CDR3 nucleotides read TGCGCCAGCAGTCAAGGACTAGCGCGGTCCACAGATACGCAGTATTTT. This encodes CASSQGLARSTDTQYF.

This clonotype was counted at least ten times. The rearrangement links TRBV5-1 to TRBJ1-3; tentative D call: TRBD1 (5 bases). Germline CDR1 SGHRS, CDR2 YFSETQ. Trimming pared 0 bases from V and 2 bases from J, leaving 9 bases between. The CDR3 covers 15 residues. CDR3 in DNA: TGCGCCAGCAGCTTGGGAGGGGTTACTGGAAACACCATATATTTT. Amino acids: CASSLGGVTGNTIYF.

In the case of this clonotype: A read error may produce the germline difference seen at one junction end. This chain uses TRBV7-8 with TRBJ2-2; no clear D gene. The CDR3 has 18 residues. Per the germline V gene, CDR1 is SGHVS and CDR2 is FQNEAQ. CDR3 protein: CDSSLRSNQPSNTGELFF. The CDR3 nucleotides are TGTGACAGCAGCTTAAGGTCTAATCAGCCCTCGAACACCGGGGAGCTGTTTTTT.